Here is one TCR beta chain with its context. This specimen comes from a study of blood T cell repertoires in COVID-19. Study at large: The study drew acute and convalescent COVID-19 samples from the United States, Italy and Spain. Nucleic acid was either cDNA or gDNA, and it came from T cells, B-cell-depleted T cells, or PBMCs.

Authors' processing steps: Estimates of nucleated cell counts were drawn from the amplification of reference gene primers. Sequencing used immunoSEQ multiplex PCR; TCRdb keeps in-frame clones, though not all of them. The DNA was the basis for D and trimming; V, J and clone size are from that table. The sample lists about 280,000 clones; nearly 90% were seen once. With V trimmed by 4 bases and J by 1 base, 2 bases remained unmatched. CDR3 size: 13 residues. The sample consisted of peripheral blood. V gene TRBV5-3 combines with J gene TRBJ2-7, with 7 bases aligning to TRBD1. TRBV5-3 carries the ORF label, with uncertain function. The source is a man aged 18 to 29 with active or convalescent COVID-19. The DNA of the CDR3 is TGTGCCAGAAGCCCGACAGGGTCCTACGAGCAGTACTTC. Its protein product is CARSPTGSYEQYF.